This entry lists 31 T cell receptor beta chains sequenced from one sample in a study of identical twins. TCRdb passed the 5' RACE reads through MiXCR, listing each CDR3 protein once. The sample records about 430,000 distinct CDR3 sequences, roughly 18% being singletons. Sequencing input: naive T cells sorted from blood. The receptors were sampled from a man aged 50 to 60 in good health.

This clonotype was counted many times. The chain employs TRBV20-1 and TRBJ1-2; D gene uncertain. V was cut by 6 bases and J by 0 bases, with 17 bases left in between. Germline V lookup: CDR1 DFQATT, CDR2 SNEGSKA (reference sequence). This CDR3 comprises 15 residues. This CDR3 reads CSAPSSGDANYGYTF. CDR3 sequence (DNA): TGCAGTGCCCCATCGTCAGGAGACGCTAACTATGGCTACACCTTC.

The rearrangement uses TRBV29-1 and TRBJ2-7; D perhaps matches TRBD2 (5 bases). The end of the DNA is better explained by TRBJ2-1, so the J call may be wrong. Germline CDR1 is SQVTM and CDR2 is ANQGSEA. The CDR3 has 12 amino acids. The CDR3: CSVVRGGYEQFF. Written as DNA, the CDR3 is TGCAGCGTTGTCCGGGGTGGCTACGAGCAGTTCTTC.

This chain connects TRBV29-1 to TRBJ2-3, with 7 bases identical to TRBD1. The V segment lost 3 bases and the J segment 2 bases; nucleotides outside the gene matches: 8. Germline V gene lookup returns CDR1 SQVTM and CDR2 ANQGSEA. This CDR3 spans 15 amino acids. The CDR3 bases are TGCAGCGTTGAGTTGACAGGGATTTTCACAGATACGCAGTATTTT. Translation gives CSVELTGIFTDTQYF.

There are a few counts of this clonotype. The chain combines TRBV29-1 with TRBJ2-5; no clear D. CDR1 and CDR2 (germline): SQVTM, ANQGSEA. The V gene lost 6 bases and the J gene lost 3 bases, with 8 bases spanning the gap. This CDR3 comprises 11 residues. CDR3 nucleotides: TGCAGCGTCGCGATTGAAGAGACCCAGTACTTC. It is translated as CSVAIEETQYF.

As to this clonotype: A much larger clone differs from this one at a single base, so this may be a read error. The chain joins TRBV6-1 to TRBJ2-7, with a tentative D call TRBD1 (5 bases). The germline V gene encodes CDR1 MNHNS and CDR2 SASEGT. This CDR3 has 14 amino acids. The DNA of the CDR3 is TGTGCCAGCAATGAAAGGGGCAATGGTTACGAGCAGTACTTC. Residues: CASNERGNGYEQYF.

This clonotype was seen a few times. The chain joins TRBV5-1 to TRBJ2-5; no definite D call. Trimming shortened V by 0 bases and J by 2 bases, and 8 bases separated the two germline ends. Germline CDR1 reads SGHRS; CDR2 reads YFSETQ. This CDR3 spans 14 amino acids. The CDR3 DNA reads as TGCGCCAGCAGCTTGGGCAACCATCAAGAGACCCAGTACTTC. This sequence encodes CASSLGNHQETQYF. The full variable domain, in which reference TRBV5-1 and TRBJ2-5 provide the parts outside the CDR3, is KAGVTQTPRYLIKTRGQQVTLSCSPISGHRSVSWYQQTPGQGLQFLFEYFSETQRNKGNFPGRFSGRQFSNSRSEMNVSTLELGDSALYLCASSLGNHQETQYFGPGTRLLVL.

The chain has TRBV24-1 and TRBJ1-3, with unresolved D. The V end lost 6 bases, the J end lost 1 base, and 12 bases lay between the germline ends. Per germline, CDR1 KGHDR and CDR2 SFDVKD. The CDR3 spans 15 residues. CDR3 residues: CATSNGVDSGNTIYF. CDR3 coding DNA: TGTGCCACCAGTAATGGGGTGGATTCTGGAAACACCATATATTTT.

The V call is TRBV29-1, the J call TRBJ2-3, with 12 bases aligning to TRBD2. This CDR3 has 14 residues. CDR1 is SQVTM and CDR2 is ANQGSEA in the germline V gene. V lost 6 bases to trimming and J lost 7 bases; unmatched junction nucleotides: 8. The CDR3 bases are TGCAGCGTAGCTAGCGGGGGGGGCAGCAATACGCAGTATTTT. Translation: CSVASGGGSNTQYF.

The chain uses TRBV7-2 and TRBJ2-2; 10 bases are a match to TRBD2. The trim removed 3 bases at V and 4 bases at J, leaving 8 bases unmatched. The V gene's germline CDR1 is SGHTA and CDR2 FQGNSA. The length of the CDR3 is 17 residues. The CDR3 coding sequence is TGTGCCAGCAGCTTGAGCTCAGCGGGAGGGCCCACCGGGGAGCTGTTTTTT. Translation: CASSLSSAGGPTGELFF.

The rearrangement uses TRBV6-2 or TRBV6-3 and TRBJ2-7; 9 positions agree with TRBD2. CDR3 length: 19 residues. CDR1 MNHEY and CDR2 SVGEGT come from the germline V gene. Germline trimming cut 8 bases from V and 3 bases from J; bases unmatched to any gene: 23. CDR3 DNA: TGTGCCAGCCTCCAACCGGGACAGCTATCGGCGGGAGGGGACTACGAGCAGTACTTC. Protein: CASLQPGQLSAGGDYEQYF.

This clonotype was recorded a few times. The chain has TRBV4-3 and TRBJ2-6; D is unresolved. Germline V lookup: CDR1 LGHNA, CDR2 YSLEER. This CDR3 has 16 amino acids. The ends were cut back, 0 bases at V and 4 bases at J, with 10 bases in the middle. The CDR3 region has the DNA TGCGCCAGCAGCCAAGAAGGGCCTTTCGGGGCCAACGTCCTGACTTTC. Translated, it gives CASSQEGPFGANVLTF.

The V call is TRBV5-4, the J call TRBJ2-3; 14 bases line up with TRBD2. V dropped 4 bases and J dropped 0; count of bases not matched to a gene: 4. Germline V gene lookup returns CDR1 SGHNT and CDR2 YYREEE (reference sequence). This CDR3 spans 17 amino acids. CDR3 protein: CASSPGTSGRSTDTQYF. CDR3 DNA sequence: TGTGCCAGCAGCCCCGGGACTAGCGGGAGAAGCACAGATACGCAGTATTTT.

This clonotype was observed at least ten times. The genes are TRBV29-1 and TRBJ2-2; 8 nucleotides align to TRBD1. V was clipped by 6 bases and J by 1 base; unmatched bases: 1. The CDR3 has 13 residues. Looked up from germline, CDR1 is SQVTM and CDR2 is ANQGSEA. The CDR3 coding sequence is TGCAGCGTAGGGACAGGGAACACCGGGGAGCTGTTTTTT. Its protein is CSVGTGNTGELFF.

Here the CDR3 reads CASSFSGRAHEQYF. The DNA of the CDR3 is TGTGCCAGCAGCTTCAGCGGGAGGGCCCACGAGCAGTACTTC. The chain links TRBV7-6 to TRBJ2-7, with 10 bases aligning to TRBD2. The V gene end was trimmed by 3 bases and the J gene end by 5 bases; junction bases not matched to a gene: 4. This CDR3 has 14 amino acids. Germline V gene data show CDR1 as SGHVS and CDR2 as FNYEAQ.

A few counts support this clonotype. This chain joins TRBV15 and TRBJ1-5; no clear D gene. V dropped 1 base and J dropped 9 bases, with 16 bases sitting between them. CDR3 length: 15 residues. Looked up from germline, CDR1 is LNHNV and CDR2 is YYDKDF (reference sequence). DNA of the CDR3: TGTGCCACCAGCAGAGGGTTGCAAGGGCCAGTGCCCCAGCATTTT. As protein: CATSRGLQGPVPQHF.

The chain carries TRBV6-1 and TRBJ1-2; D is unclear. V lost 1 base to trimming and J lost 1 base, with 10 bases between them. The CDR3 sequence is 15 residues long. Germline-derived CDR1 and CDR2 are MNHNS and SASEGT. As DNA, the CDR3 is TGTGCCAGCAGTGAAGAGAGCGGCCTTAACTATGGCTACACCTTC. This codes for CASSEESGLNYGYTF.

The chain uses TRBV7-8 and TRBJ2-3; tentatively, D is TRBD2 (6 bases). This CDR3 is built from 15 residues. In germline, CDR1 is SGHVS, CDR2 FQNEAQ. Trimming removed 3 bases from V and 1 base from J, with 11 bases in between. Here the CDR3 DNA reads TGTGCCAGCAGCTTTTACGGGGAGGGCACAGATACGCAGTATTTT. Its translation is CASSFYGEGTDTQYF.

This clonotype was detected ten times or more. The CDR3: CASRPAGTLAKNIQYF. The CDR3 DNA reads TGTGCCAGCAGACCTGCCGGGACTTTAGCCAAAAACATTCAGTACTTC. This sequence joins TRBV6-1 and TRBJ2-4, with D tentatively TRBD2 (6 bases). Germline V lookup: CDR1 MNHNS, CDR2 SASEGT. Trimming cost V 6 bases and J 0 bases, with 15 bases left between them. The CDR3 has 16 amino acids.

J is TRBJ2-7 and V is TRBV10-3; possible D gene TRBD1, 6 bases. The V gene lost 10 bases and the J gene lost 5 bases, with 15 bases spanning the gap. Germline CDR1 reads ENHRY; CDR2 reads SYGVKD. There are 12 residues in the CDR3. The CDR3 DNA sequence: TGTGCCACCTCAGGGGAAGCCCACGAGCAGTACTTC. Encoded protein: CATSGEAHEQYF.

This clonotype occurred many times. The CDR3 sequence: CASSFSGHDYEQYF. In DNA form, the CDR3 reads TGCGCCAGCAGCTTCTCGGGACACGACTACGAGCAGTACTTC. J is TRBJ2-7 and V is TRBV5-1; TRBD1 is a possible D gene (6 bases). The CDR3 is 14 residues long. Trimming stripped 2 bases from V and 3 bases from J, with 12 bases between. CDR1 is SGHRS, CDR2 YFSETQ, per germline.

This clonotype was picked up many times. CDR3 amino acids: CASSSGVYEQYF. CDR3 nucleotides: TGTGCCAGCAGCTCCGGAGTCTACGAGCAGTACTTC. This rearrangement joins TRBV6-2 or TRBV6-3 to TRBJ2-7; D remains unclear. CDR3 length: 12 amino acids. V was clipped by 6 bases and J by 3 bases, with 9 bases between them. CDR1 MNHEY and CDR2 SVGEGT come from the germline V gene.

This clonotype was counted at least ten times. This chain links TRBV9 with TRBJ2-3, with D perhaps matching TRBD2 (6 bases). The germline CDR1 and CDR2 sequences are SGDLS and YYNGEE. The V end was cut by 0 bases, the J end by 0 bases, with 8 bases between. This CDR3 has 15 amino acids. In DNA form, the CDR3 reads TGTGCCAGCAGCGTAGAAACTAGCAGCACAGATACGCAGTATTTT. Its translation is CASSVETSSTDTQYF.

In its sample, this clonotype was seen a few times. The chain couples TRBV4-1 to TRBJ1-6; maybe TRBD1 (6 bases). Between the trimmed V and J ends, which lost 1 base and 4 bases, there was a span of 11 bases. Germline V gives CDR1 MGHRA, CDR2 YSYEKL. This CDR3 contains 16 residues. The CDR3 nucleotides are TGCGCCAGCAGCCAAGGAAGACAGGTTTATAATTCACCCCTCCACTTT. Translation gives CASSQGRQVYNSPLHF.

The rearrangement links TRBV4-3 to TRBJ2-7; D remains unclear. Trimming shortened V by 0 bases and J by 5 bases, and 11 bases separated the two germline ends. Germline V CDR1 and CDR2: LGHNA, YSLEER. The CDR3 contains 14 residues. The CDR3 reads CASSQDEGYDEQYF. The CDR3 region has the DNA TGCGCCAGCAGCCAAGATGAAGGGTACGACGAGCAGTACTTC.

V and J are TRBV5-1 and TRBJ2-5, with 8 bases that match TRBD1. V lost 3 bases, J lost 3 bases, and 4 bases stayed unmatched. The CDR3 consists of 14 residues. Germline loops: CDR1 SGHRS, CDR2 YFSETQ. CDR3 sequence: CASSSGGAEETQYF. The CDR3, as DNA: TGCGCCAGCAGCTCAGGGGGCGCGGAAGAGACCCAGTACTTC.

The chain uses TRBV27 and TRBJ2-7; 7 bases map to TRBD1. This CDR3 region has 13 residues. Trimming cost V 5 bases and J 3 bases; bases outside gene matches: 4. Germline V gene sequence: CDR1 MNHEY, CDR2 SMNVEV (reference sequence). CDR3 DNA sequence: TGTGCCAGCAGTAAAGGGACAGTCTACGAGCAGTACTTC. Translating it yields CASSKGTVYEQYF.

A few counts support this clonotype. V is TRBV10-3 and J is TRBJ2-1, with D possibly matching TRBD1 (5 bases). V was cut by 8 bases and J by 5 bases, with 10 bases left in between. The CDR3 is 12 amino acids. The germline V gene encodes CDR1 ENHRY and CDR2 SYGVKD. CDR3 in amino acids: CAILRQNNEQFF. For the CDR3, the DNA is TGTGCCATCCTTCGACAGAACAATGAGCAGTTCTTC.

This clonotype was seen repeatedly, ten times or more. V usage is TRBV4-2 and J usage is TRBJ1-5; D gene unclear. The CDR3 is 15 residues long. V lost 1 base, J lost 7 bases, and 14 bases lay in between. Germline values: CDR1 LGHNA, CDR2 YNFKEQ. CDR3 amino acids: CASSQGRFEGQPQHF. CDR3 bases: TGTGCCAGCAGCCAAGGACGGTTCGAAGGGCAGCCCCAGCATTTT.

This clonotype was observed a few times. The chain is built from TRBV28 and TRBJ2-1; 10 nucleotides match TRBD1. Germline CDR1 and CDR2: MDHEN and SYDVKM. V dropped 4 bases and J dropped 1; count of bases not matched to a gene: 4. CDR3 length: 16 amino acids. CDR3 in amino acids: CASSSTGGWSYNEQFF. The DNA for the CDR3 is TGTGCCAGCAGTTCGACAGGGGGCTGGTCCTACAATGAGCAGTTCTTC.

This clonotype was counted many times. This sequence joins TRBV7-9 and TRBJ2-7; 7 bases are a match to TRBD1. V lost 5 bases to trimming and J lost 1 base; unmatched junction nucleotides: 8. The CDR3 runs 15 residues. Germline V gives CDR1 SEHNR, CDR2 FQNEAQ (reference sequence). CDR3 nucleotide sequence: TGTGCCAGCAGCCACACAGGGGAGCCTTCCTACGAGCAGTACTTC. Protein: CASSHTGEPSYEQYF.

As concerns this clonotype: The germline gene is not matched at one end of the junction; a read error may be the cause. The chain recombines TRBV29-1 with TRBJ2-1, with 11 positions matching TRBD1. The CDR3 sequence is 14 residues long. The germline V gene encodes CDR1 SQVTM and CDR2 ANQGSEA. In DNA form, the CDR3 reads TGCAGCATTGAATCCGGACAGGGGGCGAATGAGCAGTTCTTC. Translating it yields CSIESGQGANEQFF.